A selection of T cell receptor beta chains follows, all from one sample in a study of regulatory T cells in long-lasting Graves disease. TCRdb re-called the multiplex PCR reads with MiXCR, one entry per CDR3 protein. The sample lists hundreds of thousands of distinct CDR3 sequences; around 15% were seen once. The sample was also reused in another study, on T cells in Graves' hyperthyroidism and ophthalmopathy.

Sequencing was performed on peripheral blood mononuclear cells (PBMCs), taken at new diagnosis, from a patient treated with antithyroid drugs. The receptor source for this set is a woman younger than 45 with Graves disease. The CDR3 runs from the conserved cysteine through the conserved F or W. The D gene is left open where the match is weak. Clone size is shown for a subset of rows, as once, few, many or a class of expanded clone.

v_gene	j_gene	d_gene	abundance	CDR3aa	CDR3nt
TRBV5-1	TRBJ1-4	-	-	CASSLGPTTNEKLFF	TGCGCCAGCAGCTTGGGACCCACAACTAATGAAAAACTGTTTTTT
TRBV11-2	TRBJ2-5	TRBD2	-	CASSLDTLGLWTSGETQYF	TGTGCCAGCAGCTTAGATACGTTGGGGTTATGGACTAGCGGAGAGACCCAGTACTTC
TRBV2	TRBJ1-5	-	few	CASSAGPPGQPQHF	TGTGCCAGCAGCGCCGGACCCCCGGGCCAGCCCCAGCATTTT
TRBV28	TRBJ1-4	-	many	CAASIANEKLFF	TGTGCCGCCTCAATAGCTAATGAAAAACTGTTTTTT
TRBV7-9	TRBJ2-1	-	-	CASSLALGIPGSSYNEQFF	TGTGCCAGCAGCTTAGCGCTTGGTATTCCTGGTAGCTCCTACAATGAGCAGTTCTTC
TRBV6-1	TRBJ1-1	-	many	CASGPGFRAKNTEAFF	TGTGCCAGCGGGCCGGGTTTCCGGGCCAAGAACACTGAAGCTTTCTTT
TRBV2	TRBJ1-2	-	many	CASNVGAADGYTF	TGTGCCAGCAACGTCGGGGCCGCAGACGGCTACACCTTC
TRBV18	TRBJ2-3	-	-	CASSPPNGRDTQYF	TGTGCCAGCTCACCACCAAATGGGAGAGATACGCAGTATTTT
TRBV7-2	TRBJ2-3	-	-	CASSFSGTPDTQYF	TGTGCCAGCAGCTTCTCCGGGACGCCAGATACGCAGTATTTT
TRBV11-2	TRBJ1-1	-	-	CASSFGTLVQNLEAFF	TGTGCCAGCAGCTTCGGGACCCTTGTACAAAATCTGGAAGCTTTCTTT
TRBV29-1	TRBJ2-7	-	-	CSVESLGGEQYF	TGCAGCGTTGAATCCTTGGGAGGCGAGCAGTACTTC
TRBV4-2	TRBJ2-2	-	-	CASSTESNTGELFF	TGTGCCAGCAGTACTGAATCGAACACCGGGGAGCTGTTTTTT
TRBV20-1	TRBJ2-3	-	few	CSATIGGATDTQYF	TGCAGTGCTACTATCGGGGGAGCCACAGATACGCAGTATTTT
TRBV20-1	TRBJ1-6	-	-	CSARLGEISPLHF	TGCAGTGCTAGACTCGGGGAAATTTCACCCCTCCACTTT
TRBV15	TRBJ1-1	-	-	CATSRGEGTSTEAFF	TGTGCCACCAGCAGAGGTGAGGGGACGAGCACTGAAGCTTTCTTT
TRBV28	TRBJ2-3	-	many	CASSLYRLALKATDTQYF	TGTGCCAGCAGTCTATATAGGCTAGCGCTAAAAGCCACAGATACGCAGTATTTT
TRBV10-3	TRBJ2-2	TRBD2	few	CAISETSGSTGELFF	TGTGCCATCAGTGAGACTAGCGGGAGCACCGGGGAGCTGTTTTTT
TRBV12-3/TRBV12-4	TRBJ2-7	-	many	CASSPGDNQGLYEQYF	TGTGCCAGCAGTCCGGGGGATAACCAGGGTCTATACGAGCAGTACTTC
TRBV20-1	TRBJ2-1	-	-	CSASQPSYNEQFF	TGCAGTGCTAGCCAGCCCTCCTACAATGAGCAGTTCTTC
TRBV28	TRBJ1-2	TRBD1	many	CASSTGFGQGWDGYTF	TGTGCCAGCAGCACCGGATTTGGACAGGGATGGGATGGCTACACCTTC
TRBV3-1	TRBJ2-1	TRBD1	few	CASSDRGRPYNEQFF	TGTGCCAGCAGCGACAGGGGTCGTCCTTACAATGAGCAGTTCTTC
TRBV6-5	TRBJ1-1	-	-	CASSYDYTEAFF	TGTGCCAGCAGTTACGACTACACTGAAGCTTTCTTT
TRBV10-3	TRBJ1-2	-	many	CAISDPPNYGYTF	TGTGCCATCAGTGATCCCCCAAACTATGGCTACACCTTC
TRBV12-3/TRBV12-4	TRBJ2-2	TRBD1	few	CASTPATGFTGELFF	TGTGCCAGCACACCCGCGACAGGGTTCACCGGGGAGCTGTTTTTT
TRBV30	TRBJ2-7	TRBD2	-	CAWNLGGRAVEQYF	TGTGCCTGGAATTTGGGCGGGAGGGCAGTGGAGCAGTACTTC
TRBV6-1	TRBJ1-4	TRBD1	many	CASSHRTGSQNEKLFF	TGTGCCAGCAGCCATCGGACAGGCTCCCAAAATGAAAAACTGTTTTTT
TRBV7-9	TRBJ1-1	-	many	CASRPGVFTEAFF	TGTGCCAGCAGGCCCGGCGTATTCACTGAAGCTTTCTTT
TRBV6-1	TRBJ1-5	-	many	CASTIGGYQPQHF	TGTGCCAGCACCATCGGGGGGTATCAGCCCCAGCATTTT
TRBV7-3	TRBJ2-1	TRBD1	few	CASSSQDRGNEQFF	TGTGCCAGCAGCTCCCAGGACAGGGGCAATGAGCAGTTCTTC
TRBV27	TRBJ1-6	-	many	CASRYLDGNSPLHF	TGTGCCAGCAGATACCTCGATGGTAATTCACCCCTCCACTTT
TRBV5-1	TRBJ1-6	TRBD1	-	CASSWDSRATPLHF	TGCGCCAGCAGCTGGGACAGCAGGGCAACACCCCTCCACTTT
TRBV20-1	TRBJ1-3	-	many	CSASPAGGNTIYF	TGCAGTGCTAGCCCCGCGGGGGGAAACACCATATATTTT
TRBV20-1	TRBJ2-3	TRBD2	-	CSAATSGSISDTQYF	TGCAGTGCTGCTACTAGCGGGAGTATCTCAGATACGCAGTATTTT
TRBV6-1	TRBJ2-5	-	-	CASSEGGRGFEETQYF	TGTGCCAGCAGTGAAGGCGGCAGGGGTTTTGAGGAGACCCAGTACTTC
TRBV7-2	TRBJ1-1	-	many	CASSLDAYGNTEAFF	TGTGCCAGCAGCTTAGACGCTTACGGGAACACTGAAGCTTTCTTT
TRBV20-1	TRBJ2-1	-	few	CSARMLAVRQQFF	TGCAGTGCTAGGATGTTAGCGGTTAGGCAGCAGTTCTTC
TRBV20-1	TRBJ2-1	-	once	CSVEGRSSEQFF	TGCAGTGTGGAAGGGAGGTCCAGTGAGCAGTTCTTC
TRBV9	TRBJ2-7	TRBD2	many	CASSVGLADTYEQYF	TGTGCCAGCAGCGTAGGACTAGCGGATACCTACGAGCAGTACTTC
TRBV20-1	TRBJ2-5	TRBD2	-	CSASPAGGPQETQYF	TGCAGTGCTTCCCCAGCGGGAGGCCCACAAGAGACCCAGTACTTC
TRBV6-1	TRBJ2-7	TRBD1	many	CASSVRDSRAGEQYF	TGTGCCAGCAGTGTGAGGGACAGTCGGGCAGGCGAGCAGTACTTC
TRBV11-2	TRBJ2-1	-	few	CASSFVPSDEQFF	TGTGCCAGCAGCTTCGTCCCCAGTGATGAGCAGTTCTTC
TRBV20-1	TRBJ2-4	-	-	CSATHASTSAKNIQYF	TGCAGTGCTACCCACGCTAGCACCTCCGCCAAAAACATTCAGTACTTC
TRBV20-1	TRBJ2-3	-	few	CSGTDGPDTQYF	TGCAGTGGTACGGACGGACCAGATACGCAGTATTTT
TRBV7-9	TRBJ2-3	TRBD2	many	CASSQGTSSDTQYF	TGTGCCAGCAGCCAGGGGACTAGCTCAGATACGCAGTATTTT
TRBV4-1	TRBJ2-7	TRBD2	-	CASTLGLAGDYEQYF	TGCGCCAGCACCTTAGGACTAGCGGGAGACTACGAGCAGTACTTC
TRBV6-5	TRBJ2-7	-	many	CASSYSTALGATYEQYF	TGTGCCAGCAGTTACAGCACTGCTCTGGGGGCTACCTACGAGCAGTACTTC